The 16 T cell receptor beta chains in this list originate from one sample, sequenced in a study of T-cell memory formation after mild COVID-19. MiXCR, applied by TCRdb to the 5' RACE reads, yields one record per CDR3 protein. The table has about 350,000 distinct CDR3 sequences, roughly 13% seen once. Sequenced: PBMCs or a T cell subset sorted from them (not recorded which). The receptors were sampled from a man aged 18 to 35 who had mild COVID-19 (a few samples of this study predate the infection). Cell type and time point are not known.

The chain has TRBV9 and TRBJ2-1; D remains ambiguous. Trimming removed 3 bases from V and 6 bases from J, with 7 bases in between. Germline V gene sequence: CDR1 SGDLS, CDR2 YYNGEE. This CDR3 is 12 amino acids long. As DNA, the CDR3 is TGTGCCAGCAGCGCCCGCCCCAATGAGCAGTTCTTC. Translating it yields CASSARPNEQFF.

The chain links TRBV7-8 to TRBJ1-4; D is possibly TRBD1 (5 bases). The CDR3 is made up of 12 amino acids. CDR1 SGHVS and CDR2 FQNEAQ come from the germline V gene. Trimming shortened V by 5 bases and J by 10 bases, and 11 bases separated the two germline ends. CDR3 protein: CASSPRVGKLFF. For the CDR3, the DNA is TGTGCCAGCAGCCCCAGGGTTGGAAAACTGTTTTTT.

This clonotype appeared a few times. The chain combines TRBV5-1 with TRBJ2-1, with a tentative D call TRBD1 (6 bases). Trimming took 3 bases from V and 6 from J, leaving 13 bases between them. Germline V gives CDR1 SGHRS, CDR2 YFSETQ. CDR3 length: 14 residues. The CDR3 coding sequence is TGCGCCAGCAGCTCCCAGGGGCAGCTCAATGAGCAGTTCTTC. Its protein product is CASSSQGQLNEQFF.

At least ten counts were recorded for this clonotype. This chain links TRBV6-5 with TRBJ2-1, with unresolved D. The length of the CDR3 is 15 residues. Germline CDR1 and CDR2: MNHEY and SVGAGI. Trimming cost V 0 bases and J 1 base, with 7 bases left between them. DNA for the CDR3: TGTGCCAGCAGTTACTCGAAGGCTTCCTACAATGAGCAGTTCTTC. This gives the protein CASSYSKASYNEQFF.

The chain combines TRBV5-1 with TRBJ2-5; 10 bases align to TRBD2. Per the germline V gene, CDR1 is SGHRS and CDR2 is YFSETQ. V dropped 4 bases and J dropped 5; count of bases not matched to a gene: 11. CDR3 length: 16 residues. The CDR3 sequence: CASSPRAGGHEETQYF. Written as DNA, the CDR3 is TGCGCCAGCAGCCCTAGAGCGGGGGGGCATGAGGAGACCCAGTACTTC.

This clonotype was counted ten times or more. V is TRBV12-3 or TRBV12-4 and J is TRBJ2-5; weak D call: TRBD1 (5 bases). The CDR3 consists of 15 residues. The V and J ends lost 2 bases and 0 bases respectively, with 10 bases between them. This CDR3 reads CASSLRSGYQETQYF. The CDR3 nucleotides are TGTGCCAGCAGTTTAAGGTCAGGGTACCAAGAGACCCAGTACTTC.

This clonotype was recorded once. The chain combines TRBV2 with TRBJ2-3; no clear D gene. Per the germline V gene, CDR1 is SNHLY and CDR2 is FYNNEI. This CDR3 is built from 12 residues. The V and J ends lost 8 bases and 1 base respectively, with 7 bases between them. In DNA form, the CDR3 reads TGTGCCAGCTTCGGAGGCACAGATACGCAGTATTTT. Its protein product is CASFGGTDTQYF.

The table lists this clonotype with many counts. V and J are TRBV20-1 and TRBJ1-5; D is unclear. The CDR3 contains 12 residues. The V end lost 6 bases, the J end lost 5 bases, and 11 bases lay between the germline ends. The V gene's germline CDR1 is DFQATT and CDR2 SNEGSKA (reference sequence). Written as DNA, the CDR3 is TGCAGTGCAGCAGGCGTGGATCAGCCCCAGCATTTT. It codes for CSAAGVDQPQHF.

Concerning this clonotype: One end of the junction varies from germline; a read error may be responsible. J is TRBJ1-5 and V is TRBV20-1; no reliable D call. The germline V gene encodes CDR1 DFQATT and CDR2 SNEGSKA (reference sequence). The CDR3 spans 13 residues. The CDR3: CSARDTGDQPLHF. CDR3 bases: TGCAGTGCTAGAGATACGGGCGATCAGCCCCTGCATTTT.

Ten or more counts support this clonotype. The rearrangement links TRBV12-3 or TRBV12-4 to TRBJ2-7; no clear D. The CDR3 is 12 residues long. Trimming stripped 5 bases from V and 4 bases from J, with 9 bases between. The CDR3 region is CASSNRVYEQYF. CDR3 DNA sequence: TGTGCCAGCAGTAATAGGGTTTACGAGCAGTACTTC.

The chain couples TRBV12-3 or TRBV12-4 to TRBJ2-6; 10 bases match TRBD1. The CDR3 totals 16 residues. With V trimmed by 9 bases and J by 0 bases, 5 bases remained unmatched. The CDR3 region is CASTDRGNSGANVLTF. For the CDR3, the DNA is TGTGCCAGTACGGACAGGGGGAACTCTGGGGCCAACGTCCTGACTTTC.

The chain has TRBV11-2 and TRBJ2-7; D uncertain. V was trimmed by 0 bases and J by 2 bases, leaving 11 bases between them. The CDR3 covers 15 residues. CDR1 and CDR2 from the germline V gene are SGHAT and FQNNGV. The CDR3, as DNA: TGTGCCAGCAGCTTAGAAGGCCCCAGACCCTACGAGCAGTACTTC. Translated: CASSLEGPRPYEQYF.

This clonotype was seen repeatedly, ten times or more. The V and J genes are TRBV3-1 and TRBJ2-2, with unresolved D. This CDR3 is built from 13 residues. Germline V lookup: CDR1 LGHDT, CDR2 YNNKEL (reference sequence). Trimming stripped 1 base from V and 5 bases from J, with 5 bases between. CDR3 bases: TGTGCCAGCAGCCAAGCCGGGACCGGGGAGCTGTTTTTT. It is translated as CASSQAGTGELFF. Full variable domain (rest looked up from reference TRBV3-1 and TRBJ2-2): DTAVSQTPKYLVTQMGNDKSIKCEQNLGHDTMYWYKQDSKKFLKIMFSYNNKELIINETVPNRFSPKSPDKAHLNLHINSLELGDSAVYFCASSQAGTGELFFGEGSRLTVL.

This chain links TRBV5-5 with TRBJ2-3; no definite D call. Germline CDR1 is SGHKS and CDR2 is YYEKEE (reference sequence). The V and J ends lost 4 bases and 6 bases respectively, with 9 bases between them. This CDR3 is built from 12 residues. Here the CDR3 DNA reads TGTGCCAGCAGCCCCGAGGCGGATACGCAGTATTTT. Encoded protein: CASSPEADTQYF.

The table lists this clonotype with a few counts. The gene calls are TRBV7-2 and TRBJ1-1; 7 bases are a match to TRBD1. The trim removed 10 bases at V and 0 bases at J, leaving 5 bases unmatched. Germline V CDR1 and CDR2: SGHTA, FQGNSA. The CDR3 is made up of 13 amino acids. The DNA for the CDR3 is TGTGCCACCCGACAGGGATTGAACACTGAAGCTTTCTTT. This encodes CATRQGLNTEAFF.

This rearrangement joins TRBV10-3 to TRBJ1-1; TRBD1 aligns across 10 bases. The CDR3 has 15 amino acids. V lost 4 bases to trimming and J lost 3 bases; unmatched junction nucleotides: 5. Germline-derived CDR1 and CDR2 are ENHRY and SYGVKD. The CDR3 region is CAISAGQGTDTEAFF. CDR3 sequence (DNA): TGTGCCATCAGTGCGGGACAGGGGACGGACACTGAAGCTTTCTTT.